What follows are 21 T cell receptor beta chains derived from one specimen sequenced in a study of T cell changes during pregnancy in multiple sclerosis. Profiled with immunoSEQ multiplex PCR; TCRdb holds only in-frame clones, not every one. The sample consists of around 8,100 clones, 87% of them appearing once. The sample here was CD8+ T cells from peripheral blood mononuclear cells, taken in the first trimester of pregnancy. These receptors were taken from a female donor in good health, enrolled as a control in a pregnancy study.

V usage is TRBV29-1 and J usage is TRBJ1-2; D unclear. The CDR3 spans 11 residues. Trimming cost V 3 bases and J 2 bases, with 4 bases left between them. CDR1 SQVTM and CDR2 ANQGSEA come from the germline V gene. DNA of the CDR3: TGCAGCGTTGAGAGAAACTATGGCTACACCTTC. Translating gives CSVERNYGYTF.

V gene TRBV10-3 combines with J gene TRBJ2-1, with 9 bases matching TRBD1. Germline loops: CDR1 ENHRY, CDR2 SYGVKD. This CDR3 has 14 residues. The V segment lost 6 bases and the J segment 6 bases; nucleotides outside the gene matches: 6. CDR3 region: CAIRTRTGANEQFF. The DNA of the CDR3 is TGTGCCATCAGGACTAGGACAGGGGCCAATGAGCAGTTCTTC.

This clone was found once. The V gene is TRBV7-9, the J gene TRBJ2-3; D gene unclear. V shed 3 bases and J shed 1 base, with 8 bases lying between them. Per the germline V gene, CDR1 is SEHNR and CDR2 is FQNEAQ (reference sequence). The CDR3 consists of 14 residues. This CDR3 is CASSFLLRTDTQYF. The CDR3 nucleotides read TGTGCCAGCAGCTTTTTACTTCGCACAGATACGCAGTATTTT.

In its sample, this clone was seen once. V usage is TRBV27 and J usage is TRBJ2-1, with 10 bases lining up with TRBD2. Germline V CDR1 and CDR2: MNHEY, SMNVEV (reference sequence). The ends lost 2 bases at V and 10 bases at J; junction bases unmatched: 8. The length of the CDR3 is 15 residues. The DNA for the CDR3 is TGTGCCAGCAGTTTAGTACTAGCGGGATGGGAGGAGCAGTTCTTC. Amino acid sequence: CASSLVLAGWEEQFF.

V is TRBV19 and J is TRBJ2-7; TRBD1 is a possible D gene (7 bases). The germline gives CDR1 LNHDA, CDR2 SQIVND (reference sequence). V lost 5 bases to trimming and J lost 5 bases, with 19 bases between them. CDR3 length: 15 residues. The CDR3 reads CASSLTQGGFDEQYF. Here the CDR3 DNA reads TGTGCCAGTAGTCTAACTCAGGGGGGATTTGACGAGCAGTACTTC.

J is TRBJ1-5 and V is TRBV5-6, with a tentative D call TRBD1 (6 bases). The germline V gene encodes CDR1 SGHDT and CDR2 YYEEEE. Deletions cut 6 bases from V and 2 bases from J, with 21 bases between. This CDR3 spans 17 amino acids. The chain's CDR3 is CASTRYRDKVGNQPQHF. The DNA of the CDR3 is TGTGCCAGCACTCGATACCGGGACAAGGTAGGCAATCAGCCCCAGCATTTT. The whole variable domain, remainder taken from reference TRBV5-6 and TRBJ1-5, is DAGVTQSPTHLIKTRGQQVTLRCSPKSGHDTVSWYQQALGQGPQFIFQYYEEEERQRGNFPDRFSGHQFPNYSSELNVNALLLGDSALYLCASTRYRDKVGNQPQHFGDGTRLSIL.

This clone was found a few times. The chain joins TRBV6-1 to TRBJ1-6; 10 bases agree with TRBD1. The V gene end was trimmed by 3 bases and the J gene end by 7 bases; junction bases not matched to a gene: 3. Germline CDR1 is MNHNS and CDR2 is SASEGT. This CDR3 contains 15 residues. The CDR3 DNA sequence: TGTGCCAGCAGTGAGTCGACAGGGGGCAATTCACCCCTCCACTTT. This encodes CASSESTGGNSPLHF.

The chain recombines TRBV29-1 with TRBJ2-7; D unresolved. From germline, CDR1 is SQVTM and CDR2 ANQGSEA. V dropped 1 base and J dropped 1 base, with 11 bases sitting between them. CDR3 size: 14 residues. This CDR3 reads CSVEVHGSSYEQYF. The CDR3 DNA sequence: TGCAGCGTTGAAGTCCACGGGTCTTCCTACGAGCAGTACTTC.

In DNA form, the CDR3 reads TGTGCCAGCAGTGCAGGACTAGCGGGAGGGAGGGTCGGGGAGCTGTTTTTT. This translates into CASSAGLAGGRVGELFF. The chain is built from TRBV2 and TRBJ2-2; TRBD2 agrees at 15 bases. The CDR3 runs 17 residues. Germline trimming cut 4 bases from V and 7 bases from J; bases unmatched to any gene: 7. Germline-derived CDR1 and CDR2 are SNHLY and FYNNEI.

This sequence joins TRBV28 and TRBJ1-2; TRBD1 might be the D (5 bases). This CDR3 is 14 amino acids long. The V end lost 6 bases, the J end lost 4 bases, and 15 bases lay between the germline ends. Germline V lookup: CDR1 MDHEN, CDR2 SYDVKM. The CDR3 here is CASSPPQTVYGYTF. In nucleotides, the CDR3 is TGTGCCAGCAGCCCCCCCCAGACAGTCTATGGCTACACCTTC.

The rearrangement links TRBV13 to TRBJ2-7, with TRBD1 as a possible D gene (6 bases). The germline V and J ends were trimmed by 3 bases and 2 bases, with 11 bases remaining between them. The CDR3 runs to 14 residues. Per the germline V gene, CDR1 is PRHDT and CDR2 is FYEKMQ (reference sequence). The CDR3 DNA is TGTGCCAGCAGCTTGGGGGCTAGCCCCTACGAGCAGTACTTC. Encoded protein: CASSLGASPYEQYF.

The V gene is TRBV19, the J gene TRBJ2-1; 7 bases are a match to TRBD2. CDR1 is LNHDA and CDR2 is SQIVND in the germline V gene (reference sequence). V shed 3 bases, J shed 0 bases, and the junction held 8 bases outside the gene matches. The CDR3 spans 17 residues. CDR3 protein: CASSISTSVSSYNEQFF. Written as DNA, the CDR3 is TGTGCCAGTAGTATTTCAACTAGCGTTTCCTCCTACAATGAGCAGTTCTTC.

The chain employs TRBV4-2 and TRBJ1-1, with TRBD1 matching 10 bases. V was clipped by 3 bases and J by 6 bases; unmatched bases: 4. The CDR3 is 14 residues long. Germline V gene data show CDR1 as LGHNA and CDR2 as YNFKEQ. The CDR3 spells CASSHPGQGPEAFF. For the CDR3, the DNA is TGTGCCAGCAGCCACCCGGGACAGGGGCCTGAAGCTTTCTTT.

V is TRBV6-4 and J is TRBJ1-1; the match to TRBD1 covers 8 bases. The CDR3 consists of 16 residues. V trimming: 3 bases; J trimming: 1 base; junction bases outside the gene matches: 7. From germline, CDR1 is MRHNA and CDR2 SNTAGT. The CDR3 nucleotides read TGTGCCAGCAGTGAATCGGCGGGACAGGCGAACACTGAAGCTTTCTTT. This codes for CASSESAGQANTEAFF.

This chain joins TRBV5-6 and TRBJ2-1; D possibly corresponds to TRBD2 (6 bases). Deletions cut 1 base from V and 10 bases from J, with 15 bases between. The CDR3 extends over 14 amino acids. Germline assignment: CDR1 SGHDT and CDR2 YYEEEE. CDR3 nucleotide sequence: TGTGCCAGCAGCTTGCGGGAGTCTTATGAGGAGCAGTTCTTC. Its protein is CASSLRESYEEQFF.

The V and J genes are TRBV7-9 and TRBJ2-1; 13 nucleotides align to TRBD2. CDR1 and CDR2 from the germline V gene are SEHNR and FQNEAQ (reference sequence). The CDR3 length is 15 residues. V gave up 8 bases and J gave up 6 bases; unmatched junction bases: 7. The CDR3 is CASLPGTSGANEQFF. The CDR3 region has the DNA TGTGCCAGCCTCCCCGGGACTAGCGGGGCCAATGAGCAGTTCTTC.

V usage is TRBV5-6 and J usage is TRBJ1-3; D uncertain. The ends were cut back, 0 bases at V and 4 bases at J, with 11 bases in the middle. CDR1 and CDR2 from the germline V gene are SGHDT and YYEEEE. This CDR3 region has 15 residues. CDR3 amino acids: CASSLAVQAGNTIYF. The CDR3 coding sequence is TGTGCCAGCAGCTTGGCCGTCCAAGCGGGAAACACCATATATTTT.

V gene TRBV7-8 combines with J gene TRBJ2-2; 11 nucleotides agree with TRBD1. This CDR3 comprises 15 residues. Germline trimming cut 3 bases from V and 5 bases from J; bases unmatched to any gene: 2. Looked up from germline, CDR1 is SGHVS and CDR2 is FQNEAQ. CDR3 loop: CASSFGTGGTGELFF. The CDR3 coding sequence is TGTGCCAGCAGCTTCGGGACAGGGGGTACCGGGGAGCTGTTTTTT.

The chain combines TRBV4-1 with TRBJ2-7; TRBD1 matches 8 bases. J gave up 3 bases and V 4 bases, and 5 bases lay outside the gene matches. CDR3 length: 14 amino acids. CDR1 MGHRA and CDR2 YSYEKL come from the germline V gene. This CDR3 reads CASSLRQGSYEQYF. The CDR3 DNA sequence: TGCGCCAGCAGCCTAAGACAGGGGAGCTACGAGCAGTACTTC.

The chain recombines TRBV27 with TRBJ2-4; TRBD2 might be the D (5 bases). The CDR3 totals 13 residues. Germline loops: CDR1 MNHEY, CDR2 SMNVEV (reference sequence). V was cut by 5 bases and J by 11 bases, with 16 bases left in between. Here the CDR3 DNA reads TGTGCCAGCAGTCCCGGAGGTGCCCGGTTTCAGTACTTC. It is translated as CASSPGGARFQYF.

V and J are TRBV27 and TRBJ1-2, with 8 bases that match TRBD1. Germline V gives CDR1 MNHEY, CDR2 SMNVEV (reference sequence). This CDR3 contains 13 residues. V dropped 5 bases and J dropped 4; count of bases not matched to a gene: 3. Here the CDR3 reads CASSPGTGYGYTF. CDR3 in DNA: TGTGCCAGCAGTCCCGGGACAGGCTATGGCTACACCTTC.